This is a list of T cell receptor beta chains from one sample in a study of T cells in Graves' hyperthyroidism and ophthalmopathy. TCRdb called the multiplex PCR reads again in MiXCR, with one record for every CDR3 protein. The table records hundreds of thousands of distinct CDR3 sequences, about 20% of them present only once. Material for sequencing was blood. The receptors here all came from a man aged 35 to 55 with Graves' ophthalmopathy. Each CDR3 is given with its conserved first and last residue. D genes are given only for firm matches. Some rows have no size entry. The others give once, few or many, or a class for an expanded clone.

TRBD1,many,TRBV28,TRBJ1-3,TGTGCCAGCAGTTTACGCCCCGGGACAGGGGGTGACTTCGCTGGAAACACCATATATTTT,CASSLRPGTGGDFAGNTIYF
TRBD1,many,TRBV30,TRBJ2-1,TGTGCCTGGAGTAGCAAAACAGGGGTTAAGGACAATGAGCAGTTCTTC,CAWSSKTGVKDNEQFF
TRBD1,many,TRBV2,TRBJ2-1,TGTGCCAGCAGGGGACAGGGGGAATTGAATGAGCAGTTCTTC,CASRGQGELNEQFF
TRBD1,few,TRBV20-1,TRBJ1-1,TGCAGTGCGCGGACAGGGGGCGCAAGAACTGAAGCTTTCTTT,CSARTGGARTEAFF
NA,many,TRBV5-1,TRBJ2-2,TGTGCCAGCAGTTCTGGCCTCAACACCGGGGAGCTGTTTTTT,CASSSGLNTGELFF
NA,NA,TRBV20-1,TRBJ2-2,TGCAGTGCTAGAGGGACGCGAATCGGGGAGCTGTTTTTT,CSARGTRIGELFF
TRBD2,NA,TRBV5-1,TRBJ2-1,TGCGCCAGCAGCGTCGCTAGCGGGGGTTACAATGAGCAGTTCTTC,CASSVASGGYNEQFF
NA,NA,TRBV27,TRBJ1-2,TGTGCCAGCAGTTTTAAATCGGTGGGGTTGCCTTTAGATGGCTACACCTTC,CASSFKSVGLPLDGYTF
TRBD2,few,TRBV7-9,TRBJ2-1,TGTGCCAGCAGCCATCCGGGACTAGCGGGAGCGGGTGAGCAGTTCTTC,CASSHPGLAGAGEQFF
NA,few,TRBV6-1,TRBJ1-3,TGTGCCAGCAGACCTTCCTCTGACGGTCTAGGAGGAAACACCATATATTTT,CASRPSSDGLGGNTIYF
NA,many,TRBV2,TRBJ2-1,TGTGCCAGCAGTGTTGACCTCTCCTACAATGAGCAGTTCTTC,CASSVDLSYNEQFF
NA,few,TRBV30,TRBJ2-1,TGTGCCTGGAGGTCCCCGGGTTACAATGAGCAGTTCTTC,CAWRSPGYNEQFF
NA,many,TRBV28,TRBJ2-7,TGTGCCAGCAGTTTAGGGACGCCTCGCGGGAAGCAGTACTTC,CASSLGTPRGKQYF
TRBD2,NA,TRBV5-8,TRBJ2-3,TGTGCCAGCAGCTTGGGGACTAGCGGGACGCGCACAGATACGCAGTATTTT,CASSLGTSGTRTDTQYF
TRBD1,NA,TRBV3-1,TRBJ1-1,TGTGCCAGCAGCCCCCGACAGGGGGAATGGGCTGAAGCTTTCTTT,CASSPRQGEWAEAFF
NA,few,TRBV19,TRBJ2-6,TGTGCCAGTAGTATGGGGGGAGCTGGGGCCAACGTCCTGACTTTC,CASSMGGAGANVLTF
TRBD2,few,TRBV27,TRBJ2-1,TGTGCCAGCAGTTTAGGGTGGGGCGGGAGCGACAATGAGCAGTTCTTC,CASSLGWGGSDNEQFF
NA,NA,TRBV5-1,TRBJ1-1,TGCGCCAGCAGCCAAGGACATGACTCTGAAGCTTTCTTT,CASSQGHDSEAFF
TRBD2,NA,TRBV6-5,TRBJ2-6,TGTGCCAGCAGTTACATACTAGCGGGTAGTGGGGCCAACGTCCTGACTTTC,CASSYILAGSGANVLTF
NA,few,TRBV3-1,TRBJ2-7,TGTGCCAGCGGACGCGGGGTCTCCTACGAGCAGTACTTC,CASGRGVSYEQYF
NA,NA,TRBV12-3/TRBV12-4,TRBJ1-1,TGTGCCAGCAGTTTTCGAGTCCAAATGAACACTGAAGCTTTCTTT,CASSFRVQMNTEAFF
TRBD1,NA,TRBV29-1,TRBJ2-5,TGCAGCGGGACAGGGCTACAAGAGACCCAGTACTTC,CSGTGLQETQYF
NA,NA,TRBV4-1,TRBJ2-1,TGCGCCAGCAGCCAGTACAGATACAATGAGCAGTTCTTC,CASSQYRYNEQFF
TRBD1,NA,TRBV6-1,TRBJ1-2,TGTGCCAGCAGCTCCTTGTTTAGGGACAGCTCCGGCTATGGCTACACCTTC,CASSSLFRDSSGYGYTF
NA,NA,TRBV7-6,TRBJ1-3,TGTGCCAGCAGCCGAAATTACGGCAGTGGAAACACCATATATTTT,CASSRNYGSGNTIYF
NA,NA,TRBV10-3,TRBJ2-2,TGTGCCATCAGTGAGTCGGGAACTTCTACCGGGGAGCTGTTTTTT,CAISESGTSTGELFF
TRBD2,NA,TRBV5-1,TRBJ2-1,TGCGCCAGCAGCCCGGTTTTGAGGGGGACTAGCGGGAGTTTGGGGTACAATGAGCAGTTCTTC,CASSPVLRGTSGSLGYNEQFF
TRBD1,NA,TRBV24-1,TRBJ1-2,TGTGCCACCAGTGTCGCAGGGGGGAACTATGGCTACACCTTC,CATSVAGGNYGYTF
NA,once,TRBV6-2/TRBV6-3,TRBJ1-3,TGTGCCAGCAGTCAGACCCCCGCGGGCTCTGGAAACACCATATATTTT,CASSQTPAGSGNTIYF
NA,few,TRBV2,TRBJ1-2,TGTGCCAGCAGCTCCGACGCGGGCGCTGGCTACACCTTC,CASSSDAGAGYTF
NA,many,TRBV11-2,TRBJ2-2,TGTGCCAGCAGCTTAGCCTCAACCGGGGAGCTGTTTTTT,CASSLASTGELFF
NA,NA,TRBV5-1,TRBJ2-3,TGCGCCAGCAGCTTCGACCGAGCCCAGTATTTT,CASSFDRAQYF
TRBD1,many,TRBV2,TRBJ1-2,TGTGCCAGCAGTGTGTCAGGGGGCCGGGATGGCTACACCTTC,CASSVSGGRDGYTF
NA,many,TRBV3-1,TRBJ2-7,TGTGCCAGCAGCCATAGGGGACTCGATTACGAGCAGTACTTC,CASSHRGLDYEQYF
NA,many,TRBV20-1,TRBJ2-1,TGCAGTGCCAGAGCCCTAGCGAGTTACAATGAGCAGTTCTTC,CSARALASYNEQFF
NA,many,TRBV12-3/TRBV12-4,TRBJ1-1,TGTGCCAGCAGTCTACAGGTTTTGAACACTGAAGCTTTCTTT,CASSLQVLNTEAFF
TRBD1,NA,TRBV5-1,TRBJ1-1,TGCGCCAGCAGCTGGGGGGACAGGGACCTGAACACTGAAGCTTTCTTT,CASSWGDRDLNTEAFF
NA,NA,TRBV2,TRBJ1-1,TGTGCCAGCAAGACCGGCAGGGGCAACACTGAAGCTTTCTTT,CASKTGRGNTEAFF
TRBD2,few,TRBV12-3/TRBV12-4,TRBJ2-2,TGTGCCAGCAGTTCATCCCATACGGGAGGCGGGACCGGGGAGCTGTTTTTT,CASSSSHTGGGTGELFF
TRBD2,many,TRBV7-2,TRBJ2-5,TGTGCCAGCAGCAACCCAACTGGGGGCAGCGGGGGAGAGACCCAGTACTTC,CASSNPTGGSGGETQYF
TRBD2,few,TRBV2,TRBJ2-5,TGTGCCAGCGGCCGACTAGCGGGGTTCCAAGAGACCCAGTACTTC,CASGRLAGFQETQYF
TRBD2,few,TRBV18,TRBJ2-1,TGTGCCAGCTCACGCACTAGCGGGGCCCTCAATGAGCAGTTCTTC,CASSRTSGALNEQFF
TRBD2,many,TRBV6-1,TRBJ2-7,TGTGCCAGCAGTGAACCAGCGGGGGCCCCCTACGAGCAGTACTTC,CASSEPAGAPYEQYF
NA,NA,TRBV6-1,TRBJ2-2,TGTGCCAGCTTCTCACTATTTAGGGGGTTGATAGGCGGGGAGCTGTTTTTT,CASFSLFRGLIGGELFF
NA,few,TRBV4-2,TRBJ2-7,TGTGCCAGCAGCCTCGAACAGATATCTTCCTACGAGCAGTACTTC,CASSLEQISSYEQYF
NA,NA,TRBV2,TRBJ2-7,TGTGCCAGCAGGGGACGGGGGGCCTCCTACGAGCAGTACTTC,CASRGRGASYEQYF
NA,few,TRBV7-9,TRBJ1-2,TGTGCCAGCAGCTTAGCTGGGACCCGAAGTACCGGCTACACCTTC,CASSLAGTRSTGYTF
NA,NA,TRBV10-1,TRBJ2-3,TGCGCCAGCAATGAAGGTAACCCTAGGAATACGCAGTATTTT,CASNEGNPRNTQYF
NA,NA,TRBV2,TRBJ1-2,TGTGCCAGCAGTGAAACTATAGGTGGCTACACCTTC,CASSETIGGYTF
NA,few,TRBV5-1,TRBJ1-6,TGCGCCAGCAGCCCGGACGGATCTTCACCCCTCCACTTT,CASSPDGSSPLHF
NA,few,TRBV30,TRBJ1-2,TGTGCCTGGAGTGAATTTACAGGGAACTATGGCTACACCTTC,CAWSEFTGNYGYTF
TRBD1,few,TRBV7-6,TRBJ2-7,TGTGCCAGCAGCTTAGTTTTAGGGCAGGGGGCCTCCGAGCAGTACTTC,CASSLVLGQGASEQYF
NA,NA,TRBV4-3,TRBJ2-5,TGCGCCAGCAGCCCAAGACGCTCGGCAACAGGGGAGACCCAGTACTTC,CASSPRRSATGETQYF
NA,NA,TRBV5-4,TRBJ2-2,TGTGCCAGCAGCTTGGCCGCGGGGACCGGGGAGCTGTTTTTT,CASSLAAGTGELFF
NA,NA,TRBV7-2,TRBJ2-7,TGTGCCAGCAGCTTAGTCCAACTAGCCTCCTACGAGCAGTACTTC,CASSLVQLASYEQYF
TRBD1,NA,TRBV5-5,TRBJ1-5,TGTGCCAGCAGTTTGACAGGGGGGAGGCAGCCCCAGCATTTT,CASSLTGGRQPQHF
TRBD1,NA,TRBV6-1,TRBJ1-2,TGTGCCAGCAGTTCGGGGACAGTCAAAAACTATGGCTACACCTTC,CASSSGTVKNYGYTF